This passage covers 8 T cell receptor beta chains from one sample sequenced in a study of blood T cell repertoires in COVID-19 (dated by TCRdb to 2018 to 2020). The library was made by the immunoSEQ multiplex PCR assay. The table comes from immuneACCESS by way of TCRdb, which keeps in-frame sequences with V and J called. Part of the clones is missing from these tables; in studies checked, under half for an unresolved V gene and the rest for unknown reasons. For this sample the table gives 110,000 or so clones, of which more than 80% were detected only once. Together, the top ten hold approximately 9% of the sample. The specimen was peripheral blood. These receptors were taken from a woman in her seventies with acute or convalescent COVID-19.

This clone was seen once. The rearrangement uses TRBV19 and TRBJ1-5; TRBD1 agrees at 8 bases. The trim removed 5 bases at V and 2 bases at J, leaving 5 bases unmatched. The CDR3 contains 15 residues. Germline-derived CDR1 and CDR2 are LNHDA and SQIVND (reference sequence). The CDR3 DNA reads TGTGCCAGTAGTGAGACAGGGGAGGGCAATCAGCCCCAGCATTTT. Translating gives CASSETGEGNQPQHF.

The CDR3 bases are TGTGCCAGCAGTCCCCCCTCGGGTATAGAAGCTTTCTTT. It translates to CASSPPSGIEAFF. The J gene is TRBJ1-1, the V gene TRBV28; D is ambiguous. This CDR3 spans 13 amino acids. Germline V CDR1 and CDR2: MDHEN, SYDVKM. V lost 5 bases and J 8 bases, leaving 15 bases between the germline ends. The full variable domain, rest sourced from reference TRBV28 and TRBJ1-1, is DVKVTQSSRYLVKRTGEKVFLECVQDMDHENMFWYRQDPGLGLRLIYFSYDVKMKEKGDIPEGYSVSREKKERFSLILESASTNQTSMYLCASSPPSGIEAFFGQGTRLTVV.

This clone has just a few counts. The V call is TRBV3-1 (or the pseudogene TRBV3-2), the J call TRBJ2-1; tentatively, D is TRBD2 (5 bases). This CDR3 spans 12 amino acids. Germline CDR1 is LGHDT and CDR2 is YNNKEL (reference sequence). V shed 6 bases and J shed 4 bases, with 7 bases lying between them. The CDR3 spells CASSRGYNEQFF. The CDR3 DNA sequence: TGTGCCAGCAGTCGGGGATACAATGAGCAGTTCTTC.

The V call is TRBV28, the J call TRBJ1-5, with D possibly TRBD1 on 5 matching bases. Germline CDR1 is MDHEN and CDR2 is SYDVKM. The CDR3 contains 17 residues. The V and J ends lost 8 bases and 5 bases respectively, with 25 bases between them. The CDR3 loop reads CASYETKAGGRYQPQHF. In nucleotides, the CDR3 is TGTGCCAGCTATGAAACAAAGGCCGGGGGTCGGTATCAGCCCCAGCATTTT. The full variable domain, rest sourced from reference TRBV28 and TRBJ1-5, is DVKVTQSSRYLVKRTGEKVFLECVQDMDHENMFWYRQDPGLGLRLIYFSYDVKMKEKGDIPEGYSVSREKKERFSLILESASTNQTSMYLCASYETKAGGRYQPQHFGDGTRLSIL.

This chain connects TRBV30 to TRBJ2-7; no clear D gene. Trimming removed 1 base from V and 4 bases from J, with 11 bases in between. Germline CDR1 is GTSNPN and CDR2 is SVGIG (reference sequence). CDR3 length equals 13 residues. CDR3 protein: CAWSGSRYYEQYF. The CDR3 DNA is TGTGCCTGGAGTGGGAGCCGTTATTACGAGCAGTACTTC.

V and J are TRBV5-4 and TRBJ2-5; TRBD2 matches 11 bases. V was pared by 4 bases and J by 5 bases, with 13 bases of the junction left unmatched. The CDR3 contains 17 residues. Germline V gives CDR1 SGHNT, CDR2 YYREEE (reference sequence). The CDR3 coding sequence is TGTGCCAGCAGCCCCTCGGCTAGCGGGGGGAATAGGGAGACCCAGTACTTC. Its protein product is CASSPSASGGNRETQYF. The complete variable domain, with remaining parts taken from reference TRBV5-4 and TRBJ2-5, reads ETGVTQSPTHLIKTRGQQVTLRCSSQSGHNTVSWYQQALGQGPQFIFQYYREEENGRGNFPPRFSGLQFPNYSSELNVNALELDDSALYLCASSPSASGGNRETQYFGPGTRLLVL.

This chain connects TRBV7-5 to TRBJ2-1; TRBD2, as called in the table, went unchecked against the DNA. TRBV7-5 is shown as a pseudogene. The CDR3 runs 15 residues. The CDR3 DNA reads TGTGTCAGAAGCTCACGACTAGTTTCCTACAATGAGCAGTTCTTC. Residues: CVRSSRLVSYNEQFF.

V gene TRBV7-8 combines with J gene TRBJ1-4, with 9 positions matching TRBD1. Looked up from germline, CDR1 is SGHVS and CDR2 is FQNEAQ. CDR3 length: 15 amino acids. Trimming cost V 1 base and J 7 bases; bases outside gene matches: 4. For the CDR3, the DNA is TGTGCCAGCAGCTTAGTCACAGGGGGCGGTGAAAAACTGTTTTTT. Amino acid sequence: CASSLVTGGGEKLFF.